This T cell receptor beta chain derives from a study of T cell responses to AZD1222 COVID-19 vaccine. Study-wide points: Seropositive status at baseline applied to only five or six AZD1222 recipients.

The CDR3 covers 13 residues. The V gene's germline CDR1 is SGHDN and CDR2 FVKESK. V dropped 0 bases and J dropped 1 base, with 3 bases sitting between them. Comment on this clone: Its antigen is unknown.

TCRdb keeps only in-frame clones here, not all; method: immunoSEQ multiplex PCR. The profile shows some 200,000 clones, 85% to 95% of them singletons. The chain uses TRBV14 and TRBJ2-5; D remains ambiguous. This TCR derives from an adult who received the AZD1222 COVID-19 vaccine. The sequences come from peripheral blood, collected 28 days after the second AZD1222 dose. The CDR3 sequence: CASSQDSQETQYF. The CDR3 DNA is TGTGCCAGCAGCCAAGACAGCCAAGAGACCCAGTACTTC. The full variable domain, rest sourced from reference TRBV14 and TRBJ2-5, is EAGVTQFPSHSVIEKGQTVTLRCDPISGHDNLYWYRRVMGKEIKFLLHFVKESKQDESGMPNNRFLAERTGGTYSTLKVQPAELEDSGVYFCASSQDSQETQYFGPGTRLLVL.